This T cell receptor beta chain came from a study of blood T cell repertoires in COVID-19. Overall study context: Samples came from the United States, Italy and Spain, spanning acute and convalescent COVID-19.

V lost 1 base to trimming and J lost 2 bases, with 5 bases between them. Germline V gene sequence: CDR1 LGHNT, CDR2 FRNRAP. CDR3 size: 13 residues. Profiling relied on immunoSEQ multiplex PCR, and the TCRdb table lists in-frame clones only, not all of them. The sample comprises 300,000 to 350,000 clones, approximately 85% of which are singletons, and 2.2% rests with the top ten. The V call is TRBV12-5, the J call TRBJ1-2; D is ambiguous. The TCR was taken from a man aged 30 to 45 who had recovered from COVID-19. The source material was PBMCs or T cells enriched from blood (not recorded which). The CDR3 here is CASGLGPNYGYTF. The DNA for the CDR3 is TGTGCTAGTGGTTTGGGGCCCAACTATGGCTACACCTTC.